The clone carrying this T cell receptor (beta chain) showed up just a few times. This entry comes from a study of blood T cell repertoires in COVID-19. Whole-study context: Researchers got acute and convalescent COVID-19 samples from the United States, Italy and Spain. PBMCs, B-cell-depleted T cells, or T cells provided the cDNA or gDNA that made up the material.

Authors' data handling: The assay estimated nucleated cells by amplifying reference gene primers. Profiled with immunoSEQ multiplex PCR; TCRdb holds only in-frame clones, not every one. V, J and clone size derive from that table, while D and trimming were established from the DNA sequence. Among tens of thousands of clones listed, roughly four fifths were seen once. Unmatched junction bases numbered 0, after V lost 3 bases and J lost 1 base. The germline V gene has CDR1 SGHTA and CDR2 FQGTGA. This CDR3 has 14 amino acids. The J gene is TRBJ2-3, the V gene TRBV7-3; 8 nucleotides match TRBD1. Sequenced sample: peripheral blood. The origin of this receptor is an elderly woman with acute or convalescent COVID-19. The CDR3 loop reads CASSLTGGTDTQYF. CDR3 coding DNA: TGTGCCAGCAGCTTGACAGGGGGCACAGATACGCAGTATTTT.